The 10 T cell receptor beta chains listed next were all sequenced from one sample in a study of OX40 agonist ivuxolimab in advanced cancers. TCRdb's table, derived via immunoSEQ multiplex PCR, lists solely in-frame clones and lacks some. The sample lists approximately 74,000 clones, roughly 82% occurring once. The starting material was CD4+ or CD8+ T cells sorted from blood, obtained in a trial of the OX40 agonist ivuxolimab. The receptor source for this set is an adult with an advanced solid tumor such as melanoma, head and neck, liver or kidney cancer.

This sequence joins TRBV27 and TRBJ2-7, with no clear D. Trimming took off 3 bases at V and 0 bases at J, with 3 bases between the two ends. Germline-derived CDR1 and CDR2 are MNHEY and SMNVEV (reference sequence). The CDR3 extends over 12 amino acids. CDR3 nucleotides: TGTGCCAGCAGTTTCCCCTCCTACGAGCAGTACTTC. Translated, it gives CASSFPSYEQYF.

This chain links TRBV28 with TRBJ1-4; D gene uncertain. The V gene's germline CDR1 is MDHEN and CDR2 SYDVKM. The CDR3 extends over 13 amino acids. Trimming took 3 bases from V and 8 from J, leaving 10 bases between them. The chain's CDR3 is CASSLEAEEKLFF. The DNA of the CDR3 is TGTGCCAGCAGTTTGGAGGCGGAAGAAAAACTGTTTTTT. Using reference TRBV28 and TRBJ1-4 for the parts outside the CDR3, the full variable domain is DVKVTQSSRYLVKRTGEKVFLECVQDMDHENMFWYRQDPGLGLRLIYFSYDVKMKEKGDIPEGYSVSREKKERFSLILESASTNQTSMYLCASSLEAEEKLFFGSGTQLSVL.

The V and J genes are TRBV9 and TRBJ2-2, with 7 bases that match TRBD2. CDR3 size: 13 residues. Per the germline V gene, CDR1 is SGDLS and CDR2 is YYNGEE. With 7 bases clipped from V and 3 bases from J, the junction kept 3 bases outside the gene matches. The CDR3 sequence is CASGRGDTGELFF. CDR3 coding DNA: TGTGCCAGCGGTCGGGGGGACACCGGGGAGCTGTTTTTT.

This clone was seen a single time. V usage is TRBV2 and J usage is TRBJ1-6; the D is unclear. V lost 11 bases to trimming and J lost 9 bases, with 20 bases between them. This CDR3 spans 14 amino acids. CDR1 is SNHLY and CDR2 is FYNNEI in the germline V gene. CDR3 protein: CAGGMGSSSSPLHF. The CDR3 bases are TGTGCCGGAGGGATGGGTTCCAGTAGTTCACCCCTCCACTTT.

The V gene is TRBV6-1, the J gene TRBJ1-2; TRBD1 might be the D (6 bases). From germline, CDR1 is MNHNS and CDR2 SASEGT. The germline V and J ends were trimmed by 6 bases and 7 bases, with 12 bases remaining between them. The CDR3 sequence is 12 residues long. The CDR3 nucleotides read TGTGCCAGCAGACAGGGCGTGACTGGCTACACCTTC. This gives the protein CASRQGVTGYTF.

This chain connects TRBV9 to TRBJ2-5; 12 bases agree with TRBD2. The junction had 2 bases not matched to a gene; V was cut back by 0 bases and J by 5 bases. The CDR3 runs 15 residues. Germline CDR1 is SGDLS and CDR2 is YYNGEE. This CDR3 is CASSVGLAGAETQYF. In DNA form, the CDR3 reads TGTGCCAGCAGCGTAGGACTAGCGGGAGCCGAGACCCAGTACTTC.

The chain carries TRBV18 and TRBJ1-2, with 7 positions matching TRBD1. CDR1 and CDR2 from the germline V gene are KGHSH and LQKENI. The V and J ends lost 4 bases and 2 bases, in that order; junction bases with no gene match: 4. CDR3 length: 14 amino acids. Here the CDR3 reads CASSQGANNYGYTF. The CDR3, as DNA: TGTGCCAGCTCACAGGGGGCAAACAACTATGGCTACACCTTC.

About this clone: Sequence at one end of the junction differs from germline and may be a read error. The gene calls are TRBV19 and TRBJ1-2; possible D gene TRBD1, 5 bases. The CDR3 is 11 amino acids. Germline V lookup: CDR1 LNHDA, CDR2 SQIVND (reference sequence). The DNA of the CDR3 is TGTGCCAGCGGGACGGCCCGTGGCGACACCTTC. Amino acids: CASGTARGDTF.

J is TRBJ1-4 and V is TRBV7-2; 7 positions match TRBD1. Trimming removed 3 bases from V and 7 bases from J; junction bases left unmatched: 5. Looked up from germline, CDR1 is SGHTA and CDR2 is FQGNSA. The CDR3 has 14 amino acids. CDR3 DNA sequence: TGTGCCAGCAGCTTTGGGCCAGGGGGTGAAAAACTGTTTTTT. Translation gives CASSFGPGGEKLFF.

In this sample, this clone turned up once. This chain links TRBV5-4 with TRBJ1-1, with 11 bases that match TRBD1. The CDR3 length is 16 residues. V lost 4 bases to trimming and J lost 1 base; unmatched junction nucleotides: 6. Per the germline V gene, CDR1 is SGHNT and CDR2 is YYREEE (reference sequence). The CDR3 bases are TGTGCCAGCAGCACAGGGACAGGGGGTGGGAACACTGAAGCTTTCTTT. Protein product: CASSTGTGGGNTEAFF.